This T cell receptor (beta chain) emerged from a study of a mutant IDH1 vaccine in newly diagnosed glioma. The assay was immunoSEQ multiplex PCR, and TCRdb's table has in-frame clones only and misses some. This table holds tens of thousands of clones, 91% found once. V was shortened by 6 bases and J by 1 base, with 16 bases between the two germline ends. Looked up from germline, CDR1 is SGHRS and CDR2 is YFSETQ. The CDR3 consists of 16 residues. About this clone: What it recognizes is unknown.

Regarding time point: week 11, during vaccination. A 20-mer mutant IDH1 peptide at 300 ug was injected subcutaneously with topical imiquimod. The V call is TRBV5-1, the J call TRBJ2-2; either TRBD1 or TRBD2 may supply D (5 bases each). The receptor was isolated from a middle-aged man with glioma. The source was PBMCs, collected from a glioma patient whose treatment included an IDH1 peptide vaccine. In DNA form, the CDR3 reads TGCGCCAGCACCACAACCCCTGGGGGGAACACCGGGGAGCTGTTTTTT. Its translation: CASTTTPGGNTGELFF.